This entry concerns a single TCR beta chain. Its matching antigen is unknown. Libraries were prepared by immunoSEQ multiplex PCR; TCRdb keeps only in-frame clonotypes and omits some of them. The sample yields approximately 100,000 clones, roughly nine tenths seen once. These data come from a study of T cell responses to AZD1222 COVID-19 vaccine. Findings and limits, study-wide: Donors, mostly white British, included more females; clonal diversity was possibly underestimated.

Germline lookup yields CDR1 SGHVS and CDR2 FNYEAQ. The CDR3 sequence is 13 residues long. V shed 1 base and J shed 2 bases, with 5 bases lying between them. The clonotype originates from an adult in good health. The sequences come from peripheral blood, collected on day 0 of AZD1222 vaccination. This chain uses TRBV7-6 with TRBJ1-1; TRBD1 might be the D (5 bases). CDR3 in DNA: TGTGCCAGCAGCTTAGGGGACAACACTGAAGCTTTCTTT. Encoded protein: CASSLGDNTEAFF.